This entry lists 26 T cell receptor beta chains sequenced from one sample in a study of human T cells and chemical hapten exposure. MiXCR, run by TCRdb on the 5' RACE reads, gives a single entry per CDR3 protein. The sample lists 150,000 or so distinct CDR3 sequences, 4.1% occurring once. It was from unfractionated whole blood that total RNA was extracted. Receptors were obtained from a female donor in good health.

This clonotype was counted between two and nine times. The chain employs TRBV3-1 and TRBJ1-2; 8 bases agree with TRBD1. The V gene's germline CDR1 is LGHDT and CDR2 YNNKEL (reference sequence). This CDR3 contains 16 residues. Losses at the gene ends were 4 bases for V and 3 bases for J; bases not matched to a gene: 10. This CDR3 reads CASSPGQGEGYYGYTF. The CDR3, as DNA: TGTGCCAGCAGCCCCGGACAGGGAGAGGGGTACTATGGCTACACCTTC.

The rearrangement links TRBV29-1 to TRBJ2-3, with 12 nucleotides matching TRBD2. Looked up from germline, CDR1 is SQVTM and CDR2 is ANQGSEA. The CDR3 consists of 15 residues. Trimming took 8 bases from V and 1 from J; bases not matched to a gene: 7. The CDR3 reads CSSSTSGGGTDTQYF. In DNA, the CDR3 is TGCAGCTCCTCGACTAGCGGGGGCGGCACAGATACGCAGTATTTT.

V and J are TRBV12-3 or TRBV12-4 and TRBJ1-2; D not resolved. V was cut by 3 bases and J by 4 bases, with 12 bases left in between. The CDR3 covers 14 residues. CDR3 DNA: TGTGCCAGCAGTTTGGGCTACGCCGCCTATGGCTACACCTTC. Translating gives CASSLGYAAYGYTF.

The rearrangement uses TRBV7-9 and TRBJ2-7, with 7 nucleotides matching TRBD1. CDR3 length: 15 amino acids. The trim removed 7 bases at V and 1 base at J, leaving 10 bases unmatched. The V gene's germline CDR1 is SEHNR and CDR2 FQNEAQ (reference sequence). Written as DNA, the CDR3 is TGTGCCAGCAACACAGGGGACAGCCTTTCCTACGAGCAGTACTTC. It yields the protein CASNTGDSLSYEQYF.

In this sample, this clonotype turned up many times. This chain joins TRBV29-1 and TRBJ2-6, with a weak D call TRBD1 (5 bases). The CDR3 contains 18 residues. V gave up 0 bases and J gave up 0 bases, with 15 bases separating them. Germline CDR1 is SQVTM and CDR2 is ANQGSEA. CDR3 nucleotides: TGCAGCGTTGAAGATCCGACCGACAGAAGCTCTGGGGCCAACGTCCTGACTTTC. Translation: CSVEDPTDRSSGANVLTF.

This clonotype was counted at least ten times. V is TRBV7-9 and J is TRBJ1-3, with a tentative D call TRBD1 (5 bases). Trimming cost V 5 bases and J 0 bases, with 14 bases left between them. The germline gives CDR1 SEHNR, CDR2 FQNEAQ (reference sequence). CDR3 length: 16 residues. The CDR3 spells CASSRDYKSSGNTIYF. CDR3 DNA: TGTGCCAGCAGCCGGGACTACAAAAGCTCTGGAAACACCATATATTTT. The full variable domain, completed using reference TRBV7-9 and TRBJ1-3, is DTGVSQNPRHKITKRGQNVTFRCDPISEHNRLYWYRQTLGQGPEFLTYFQNEAQLEKSRLLSDRFSAERPKGSFSTLEIQRTEQGDSAMYLCASSRDYKSSGNTIYFGEGSWLTVV.

This clonotype was observed many times. The chain recombines TRBV7-2 with TRBJ2-5, with a tentative D call TRBD1 (6 bases). CDR3 length equals 14 residues. Germline lookup yields CDR1 SGHTA and CDR2 FQGNSA. V gave up 3 bases and J gave up 4 bases, with 12 bases separating them. DNA of the CDR3: TGTGCCAGCAGCTTCATGGGGGCGGGAGAGACCCAGTACTTC. Translating gives CASSFMGAGETQYF.

This clonotype came up a few times. The chain combines TRBV15 with TRBJ2-1, with D possibly matching TRBD2 (6 bases). The V end lost 5 bases, the J end lost 5 bases, and 19 bases lay between the germline ends. Germline V gene sequence: CDR1 LNHNV, CDR2 YYDKDF (reference sequence). The CDR3 covers 16 residues. CDR3: CATSGSRGWVDNEQFF. The CDR3 region has the DNA TGTGCCACCAGCGGCTCTCGGGGGTGGGTTGACAATGAGCAGTTCTTC.

This clonotype has ten or more counts. V is TRBV5-1 and J is TRBJ2-5, with no clear D. This CDR3 comprises 15 residues. Trimming removed 0 bases at V and 4 bases at J, with 13 bases between. Germline CDR1 SGHRS, CDR2 YFSETQ. The CDR3 loop reads CASSLGDTGPETQYF. The CDR3 nucleotides read TGCGCCAGCAGCTTGGGAGACACCGGTCCAGAGACCCAGTACTTC.

This clonotype showed up just a few times. V is TRBV19 and J is TRBJ2-2, with 10 positions matching TRBD1. The CDR3 is 14 residues long. V lost 11 bases to trimming and J lost 3 bases; unmatched junction nucleotides: 6. Germline V lookup: CDR1 LNHDA, CDR2 SQIVND (reference sequence). CDR3: CAVGTGAYTGELFF. CDR3 in DNA: TGTGCCGTGGGGACAGGGGCGTACACCGGGGAGCTGTTTTTT.

This clonotype has ten or more counts. The chain combines TRBV6-1 with TRBJ2-7; D gene ambiguous. CDR3 length: 11 amino acids. V lost 6 bases and J 0 bases, leaving 3 bases between the germline ends. Germline CDR1 is MNHNS and CDR2 is SASEGT. CDR3 sequence (DNA): TGTGCCAGCAGGAGCTCCTACGAGCAGTACTTC. As protein: CASRSSYEQYF.

This clonotype was found many times. The rearrangement links TRBV20-1 to TRBJ2-7; D is possibly TRBD1 or TRBD2 (5 bases each). The CDR3 consists of 17 residues. V was pared by 6 bases and J by 0 bases, with 24 bases between. Per germline, CDR1 DFQATT and CDR2 SNEGSKA (reference sequence). The CDR3 loop is CSAPGTALQFSSYEQYF. CDR3 sequence (DNA): TGCAGTGCCCCCGGGACGGCTTTACAATTCAGCTCCTACGAGCAGTACTTC.

This clonotype was seen repeatedly, ten times or more. The rearrangement joins TRBV2 to TRBJ2-3; D is uncertain. V was cut by 4 bases and J by 2 bases, with 10 bases left in between. CDR1 SNHLY and CDR2 FYNNEI come from the germline V gene. The CDR3 runs 14 residues. The CDR3 loop is CASSVRSHTDTQYF. DNA of the CDR3: TGTGCCAGCAGTGTGAGGAGCCACACAGATACGCAGTATTTT.

This clonotype was detected a few times. The J gene is TRBJ1-3, the V gene TRBV27, with D possibly matching TRBD1 (5 bases). V gave up 4 bases and J gave up 0 bases, with 25 bases separating them. CDR1 is MNHEY, CDR2 SMNVEV, per germline (reference sequence). This CDR3 is built from 20 residues. CDR3 protein: CASSSGYGQRGPTSGNTIYF. The DNA of the CDR3 is TGTGCCAGCAGTTCAGGGTACGGGCAGCGCGGACCAACCTCTGGAAACACCATATATTTT.

This clonotype was detected a few times. At one end, the junction sequence differs from germline, possibly due to a read error. The chain combines TRBV5-4 with TRBJ2-3, with 10 bases identical to TRBD2. The CDR3 length is 13 residues. From germline, CDR1 is SGHNT and CDR2 YYREEE (reference sequence). The CDR3 sequence is CATSGGAEDTQYF. In DNA form, the CDR3 reads TGTGCCACCAGCGGGGGGGCGGAAGATACGCAGTATTTT.

This clonotype was recorded many times. The chain couples TRBV20-1 to TRBJ2-3, with TRBD2 identical over 8 bases. This CDR3 has 13 residues. V was pared by 5 bases and J by 5 bases, with 6 bases of the junction left unmatched. Per germline, CDR1 DFQATT and CDR2 SNEGSKA (reference sequence). CDR3 amino acids: CSALGLAKDTQYF. CDR3 coding DNA: TGCAGTGCTCTTGGACTAGCAAAAGATACGCAGTATTTT.

This clonotype was recorded many times. This sequence joins TRBV10-3 and TRBJ2-7; TRBD1 aligns across 8 bases. Unmatched junction bases numbered 16, after V lost 0 bases and J lost 6 bases. The V gene's germline CDR1 is ENHRY and CDR2 SYGVKD. The CDR3 is made up of 18 amino acids. The CDR3: CAISESVGTGVGRGEQYF. CDR3 sequence (DNA): TGTGCCATCAGTGAGTCCGTAGGGACAGGAGTCGGTAGGGGCGAGCAGTACTTC.

The table lists this clonotype with many counts. The chain is built from TRBV9 and TRBJ1-1, with TRBD1 as a possible D gene (6 bases). The CDR3 has 18 amino acids. The germline V gene encodes CDR1 SGDLS and CDR2 YYNGEE. With 2 bases removed from V and 3 bases from J, the gap between germline ends came to 23 bases. CDR3 residues: CASSVDPYPTDRYTEAFF. For the CDR3, the DNA is TGTGCCAGCAGCGTCGACCCATACCCGACAGACAGGTACACTGAAGCTTTCTTT.

This clonotype was detected ten times or more. The V call is TRBV12-3 or TRBV12-4, the J call TRBJ1-4; D is uncertain. Trimming pared 2 bases from V and 8 bases from J, leaving 3 bases between. The CDR3 loop spans 11 amino acids. CDR3 sequence reads: CASSLREKLFF. In nucleotides, the CDR3 is TGTGCCAGCAGTTTAAGAGAAAAACTGTTTTTT.

At least ten counts were recorded for this clonotype. V and J are TRBV6-2 or TRBV6-3 and TRBJ2-6; maybe TRBD1 (5 bases). Trimming stripped 5 bases from V and 2 bases from J, with 16 bases between. The length of the CDR3 is 17 residues. CDR1 is MNHEY, CDR2 SVGEGT, per germline. CDR3 loop: CASSPRNLDTGANVLTF. CDR3 nucleotide sequence: TGTGCCAGCAGTCCGCGGAACCTGGACACTGGGGCCAACGTCCTGACTTTC.

This clonotype has ten or more counts. The J gene is TRBJ2-3, the V gene TRBV20-1; 7 positions agree with TRBD1. The CDR3 runs 14 residues. CDR1 and CDR2 from the germline V gene are DFQATT and SNEGSKA (reference sequence). The CDR3 DNA is TGCAGCGCGTACACGCCAAGGGGGCCAGATACGCAGTATTTT. It codes for CSAYTPRGPDTQYF.

This clonotype was counted at least ten times. The chain recombines TRBV20-1 with TRBJ2-7; 8 bases fit TRBD2. V gave up 4 bases and J gave up 1 base; unmatched junction bases: 6. The CDR3 length is 14 residues. CDR1 DFQATT and CDR2 SNEGSKA come from the germline V gene (reference sequence). CDR3 region: CSAKILAESYEQYF. The CDR3 DNA sequence: TGCAGTGCTAAGATACTAGCGGAGTCCTACGAGCAGTACTTC.

This clonotype was found many times. The chain carries TRBV7-9 and TRBJ1-1, with D possibly matching TRBD1 (5 bases). The CDR3 loop spans 16 amino acids. The V end lost 4 bases, the J end lost 4 bases, and 19 bases lay between the germline ends. The germline V gene encodes CDR1 SEHNR and CDR2 FQNEAQ (reference sequence). The CDR3 loop is CASSSRAGNLFTEAFF. CDR3 DNA: TGTGCCAGCAGCTCCAGGGCAGGGAATTTGTTCACTGAAGCTTTCTTT.

This clonotype occurred many times. V usage is TRBV20-1 and J usage is TRBJ1-2; 7 bases match TRBD1. The CDR3 is made up of 14 amino acids. V was pared by 3 bases and J by 3 bases, with 7 bases of the junction left unmatched. Germline V gives CDR1 DFQATT, CDR2 SNEGSKA (reference sequence). CDR3 bases: TGCAGTGCTAGCTTACCCCAGGGGGACTATGGCTACACCTTC. Its protein is CSASLPQGDYGYTF.

This clonotype was recorded many times. The V and J genes are TRBV7-9 and TRBJ1-1; 7 bases are a match to TRBD1. V dropped 11 bases and J dropped 1; count of bases not matched to a gene: 10. The CDR3 length is 14 residues. Germline CDR1 is SEHNR and CDR2 is FQNEAQ (reference sequence). The CDR3 DNA is TGTGCCGGCATCGTAGGGACAGCGAACACTGAAGCTTTCTTT. It translates to CAGIVGTANTEAFF.

This clonotype appeared a few times. This chain uses TRBV29-1 with TRBJ1-3, with unresolved D. V dropped 7 bases and J dropped 3 bases, with 7 bases sitting between them. Germline V gives CDR1 SQVTM, CDR2 ANQGSEA. The CDR3 has 11 residues. CDR3 sequence: CSGGYGNTIYF. CDR3 coding DNA: TGCAGCGGGGGATATGGAAACACCATATATTTT. Based on the CDR3 plus reference TRBV29-1 and TRBJ1-3, the full variable domain is SAVISQKPSRDICQRGTSLTIQCQVDSQVTMMFWYRQQPGQSLTLIATANQGSEATYESGFVIDKFPISRPNLTFSTLTVSNMSPEDSSIYLCSGGYGNTIYFGEGSWLTVV.